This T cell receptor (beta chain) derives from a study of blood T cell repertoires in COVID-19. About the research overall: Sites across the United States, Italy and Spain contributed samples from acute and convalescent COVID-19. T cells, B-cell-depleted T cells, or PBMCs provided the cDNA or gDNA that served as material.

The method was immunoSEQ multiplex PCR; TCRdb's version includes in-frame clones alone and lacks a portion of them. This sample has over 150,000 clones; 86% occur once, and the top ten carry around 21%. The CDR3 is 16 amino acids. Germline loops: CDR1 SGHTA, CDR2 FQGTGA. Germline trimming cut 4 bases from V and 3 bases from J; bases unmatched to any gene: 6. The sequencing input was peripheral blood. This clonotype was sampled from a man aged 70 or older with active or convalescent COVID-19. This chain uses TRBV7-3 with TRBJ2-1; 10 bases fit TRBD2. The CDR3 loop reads CASSSQLAGDYNEQFF. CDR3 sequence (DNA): TGTGCCAGCAGCTCCCAGCTAGCGGGAGACTACAATGAGCAGTTCTTC.